A single sample gave rise to the 2 T cell receptor beta chains below, sequenced in a study of T cells in Graves' hyperthyroidism and ophthalmopathy (dated by TCRdb to about 2019). Libraries were made using multiplex PCR. Reads for this sample came from an Illumina HiSeq 2000. The TCR beta CDR3 regions were amplified from RNA transcripts. A first-round RT-PCR of the TCR CDR3 used the HTBI primer set with the Qiagen OneStep RT-PCR kit. Clones were called with MiXCR by TCRdb after fastp trimmed the public reads at Q25, and only in-frame beta chains were retained. Rows matching on CDR3 protein sequence are summarized as one entry with the most common DNA and genes. The sample records about 480,000 distinct CDR3 sequences, approximately 15% of which are singletons. Jointly, the top ten make up about 17% of the sample. Sequenced input: blood. Receptors were obtained from a woman aged 18-29 years with Graves' hyperthyroidism.

Ten or more counts support this clonotype. The V gene is TRBV12-3 or TRBV12-4, the J gene TRBJ2-5; either TRBD1 or TRBD2 may fit D (5 bases each). CDR3 length equals 14 residues. Trimming pared 5 bases from V and 2 bases from J, leaving 12 bases between. CDR3 coding DNA: TGTGCCAGCAGTACGCCGGGACGGCAAGAGACCCAGTACTTC. It codes for CASSTPGRQETQYF.

This clonotype came up a few times. The gene calls are TRBV6-1 and TRBJ2-2, with 14 bases aligning to TRBD2. The germline gives CDR1 MNHNS, CDR2 SASEGT. The CDR3 is 20 amino acids. Trimming at V came to 4 bases and at J to 2 bases, leaving 12 bases not matched to a gene. The chain's CDR3 is CASSGLRLGLAGANTGELFF. The CDR3, as DNA: TGTGCCAGCAGTGGCTTGAGGTTGGGACTAGCGGGAGCAAACACCGGGGAGCTGTTTTTT.